Listed here are 7 T cell receptor beta chains from one sample, sequenced in a study of shared T cell receptors in the human thymus. Clones were read by immunoSEQ multiplex PCR, and TCRdb kept only the in-frame ones, dropping some. The table has some 700,000 clones, 85% to 90% seen once. This sample also belongs to another study, concerning human thymus T cells.

The sequenced sample consisted of thymocytes. These receptors all come from a boy under two years old with a congenital heart defect.

The chain joins TRBV28 to TRBJ2-7; maybe TRBD1 (6 bases). Trimming took off 5 bases at V and 6 bases at J, with 17 bases between the two ends. Per the germline V gene, CDR1 is MDHEN and CDR2 is SYDVKM. This CDR3 is built from 14 residues. CDR3 bases: TGTGCCAGCAGTCCAAACAGGGAACTGGCCGAGCAGTACTTC. Protein product: CASSPNRELAEQYF. The full variable domain, its missing parts supplied by reference TRBV28 and TRBJ2-7, is DVKVTQSSRYLVKRTGEKVFLECVQDMDHENMFWYRQDPGLGLRLIYFSYDVKMKEKGDIPEGYSVSREKKERFSLILESASTNQTSMYLCASSPNRELAEQYFGPGTRLTVT.

CDR3 in DNA: TGTGCCAGTTCTAGCCAACCTACTAGCGGTACTACCTACGAGCAGTACTTC. Encoded protein: CASSSQPTSGTTYEQYF. The rearrangement links TRBV19 to TRBJ2-7; 8 bases are a match to TRBD2. Germline CDR1 reads LNHDA; CDR2 reads SQIVND (reference sequence). V was clipped by 8 bases and J by 2 bases; unmatched bases: 17. This CDR3 has 17 amino acids.

J is TRBJ1-5 and V is TRBV5-8; 10 nucleotides match TRBD1. This CDR3 is 16 amino acids long. CDR1 SGHTS and CDR2 YDEGEE come from the germline V gene. V shed 4 bases, J shed 4 bases, and the junction held 8 bases outside the gene matches. The CDR3: CASSLRDRGRNQPQHF. The CDR3 DNA sequence: TGTGCCAGCAGCCTGCGGGACAGGGGAAGGAATCAGCCCCAGCATTTT.

The genes are TRBV28 and TRBJ2-2; 10 bases align to TRBD2. Unmatched junction bases numbered 6, after V lost 6 bases and J lost 2 bases. Per germline, CDR1 MDHEN and CDR2 SYDVKM. This CDR3 contains 16 residues. Written as DNA, the CDR3 is TGTGCCAGCAGGATGATAGCGGGAGGAAACACCGGGGAGCTGTTTTTT. This gives the protein CASRMIAGGNTGELFF.

The chain uses TRBV4-1 and TRBJ1-5; 8 positions match TRBD1. The length of the CDR3 is 14 residues. Germline V lookup: CDR1 MGHRA, CDR2 YSYEKL. The trim removed 5 bases at V and 6 bases at J, leaving 6 bases unmatched. CDR3 nucleotides: TGCGCCAGCAGCTCAGGACAGGGTAGTCAGCCCCAGCATTTT. It codes for CASSSGQGSQPQHF.

V gene TRBV10-3 combines with J gene TRBJ1-5, with TRBD1 identical over 7 bases. The V segment lost 4 bases and the J segment 2 bases; nucleotides outside the gene matches: 8. Germline V lookup: CDR1 ENHRY, CDR2 SYGVKD. CDR3 length equals 16 residues. The CDR3 nucleotides are TGTGCCATCAGTGCCAGGGGGGCAGAAGGCAATCAGCCCCAGCATTTT. It translates to CAISARGAEGNQPQHF.

J is TRBJ2-3 and V is TRBV5-4, with 11 bases matching TRBD2. This CDR3 region has 15 residues. Trimming at V came to 5 bases and at J to 0 bases, leaving 2 bases not matched to a gene. Per germline, CDR1 SGHNT and CDR2 YYREEE (reference sequence). The DNA for the CDR3 is TGTGCCAGCAGGGGGACTAGCGGTAGCACAGATACGCAGTATTTT. Translation gives CASRGTSGSTDTQYF.